The TCR beta chain described here comes from a study of CD8 T cells in ankylosing spondylitis. Study outcomes and limitations: Disease-linked clones reportedly concentrated significantly in matched ankylosing spondylitis synovial fluid. Disease-associated clones were CD8+ and fairly uncommon in peripheral blood. A TCR beta motif made of roughly eight highly homologous variants seemed typical of ankylosing spondylitis blood. Earlier literature documents some of the motif variants in reactive arthritis synovial fluid and blood.

Concerning this clonotype itself: The antigen is not known.

Preparation of TCR beta libraries was done by quantitative 5'-RACE with molecular barcodes. TCRdb independently ran MiXCR on the 5' RACE reads; one entry per CDR3 protein. The sample contains 700,000 or so distinct CDR3 sequences, over 15% of which appear only once. Germline CDR1 and CDR2: ENHRY and SYGVKD. V was pared by 4 bases and J by 8 bases, with 9 bases between. This CDR3 contains 13 residues. The source material was blood, either unsorted or a sorted T cell fraction (not recorded which). V gene TRBV10-3 combines with J gene TRBJ1-6, with no clear D. The receptor was isolated from a male donor with ankylosing spondylitis. The CDR3 loop reads CAISGTDDSPLHF. The CDR3 DNA sequence: TGTGCCATCAGTGGGACTGATGATTCACCCCTCCACTTT.